This entry describes one T cell receptor beta chain. Per the study methods: Reference gene primer amplification in the assay estimated nucleated cell counts. TCRdb keeps only in-frame clones here, not all; method: immunoSEQ multiplex PCR. V and J calls and clone size are given by that table; D and trimming were obtained from the DNA. This table holds 200,000 to 250,000 clones, approximately 86% found once. The data stem from a study of blood T cell repertoires in COVID-19. The overall study: PBMCs, B-cell-depleted T cells, or T cells were the source of the cDNA or gDNA that made up the material.

This CDR3 is 11 amino acids long. Germline V lookup: CDR1 DFQATT, CDR2 SNEGSKA (reference sequence). Trimming left V 5 bases short and J 4 bases short, with 9 bases between. This chain connects TRBV20-1 to TRBJ2-7; TRBD2 might be the D (6 bases). Sequencing was done on a sample of peripheral blood. The TCR originated in a man of 80 years or more with acute or convalescent COVID-19. For the CDR3, the DNA is TGCAGTGCTCCGGACTATTACGAGCAGTACTTC. Translating gives CSAPDYYEQYF.